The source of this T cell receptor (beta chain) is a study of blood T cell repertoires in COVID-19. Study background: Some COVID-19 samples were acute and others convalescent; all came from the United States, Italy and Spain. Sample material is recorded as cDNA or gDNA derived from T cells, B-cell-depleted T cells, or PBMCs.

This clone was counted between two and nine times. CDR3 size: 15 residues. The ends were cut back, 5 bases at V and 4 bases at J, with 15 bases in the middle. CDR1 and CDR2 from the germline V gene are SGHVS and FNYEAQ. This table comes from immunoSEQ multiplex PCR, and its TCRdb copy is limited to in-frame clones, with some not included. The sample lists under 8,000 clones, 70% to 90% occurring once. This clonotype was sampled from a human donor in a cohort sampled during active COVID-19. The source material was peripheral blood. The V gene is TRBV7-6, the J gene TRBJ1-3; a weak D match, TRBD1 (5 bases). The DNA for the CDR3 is TGTGCCAGCAGCGACCCGACAGATCGGGGAAACACCATATATTTT. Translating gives CASSDPTDRGNTIYF.